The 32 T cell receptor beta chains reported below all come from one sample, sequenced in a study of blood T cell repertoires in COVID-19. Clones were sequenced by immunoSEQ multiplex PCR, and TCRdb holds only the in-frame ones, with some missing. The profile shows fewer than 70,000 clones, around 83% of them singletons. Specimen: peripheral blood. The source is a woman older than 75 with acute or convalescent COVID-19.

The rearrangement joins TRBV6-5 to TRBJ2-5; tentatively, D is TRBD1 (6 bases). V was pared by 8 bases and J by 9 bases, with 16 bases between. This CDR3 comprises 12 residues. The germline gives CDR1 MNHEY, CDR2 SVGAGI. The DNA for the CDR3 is TGTGCCAGCCAACTAACTGAGGGGGCCCAGTACTTC. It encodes CASQLTEGAQYF.

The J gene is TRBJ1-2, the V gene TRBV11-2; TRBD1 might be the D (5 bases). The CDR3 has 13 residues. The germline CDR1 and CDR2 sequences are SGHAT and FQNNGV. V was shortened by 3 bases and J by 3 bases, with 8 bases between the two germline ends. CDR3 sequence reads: CASSLAGYYGYTF. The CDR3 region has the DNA TGTGCCAGCAGCTTGGCAGGGTACTATGGCTACACCTTC.

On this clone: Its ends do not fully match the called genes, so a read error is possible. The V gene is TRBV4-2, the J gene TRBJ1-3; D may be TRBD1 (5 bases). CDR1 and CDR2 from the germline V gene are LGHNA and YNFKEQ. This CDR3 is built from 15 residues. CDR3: CASSHSGPGGSTIYF. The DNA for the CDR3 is TGTGCCAGCAGCCATTCCGGACCGGGGGGAAGCACCATATATTTT.

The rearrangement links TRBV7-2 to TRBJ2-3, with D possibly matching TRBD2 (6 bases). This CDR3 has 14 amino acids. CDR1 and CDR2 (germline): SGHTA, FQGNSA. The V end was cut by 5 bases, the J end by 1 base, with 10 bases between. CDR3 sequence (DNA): TGTGCCAGCAGCAGAAGCGGGCGCACAGATACGCAGTATTTT. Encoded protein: CASSRSGRTDTQYF.

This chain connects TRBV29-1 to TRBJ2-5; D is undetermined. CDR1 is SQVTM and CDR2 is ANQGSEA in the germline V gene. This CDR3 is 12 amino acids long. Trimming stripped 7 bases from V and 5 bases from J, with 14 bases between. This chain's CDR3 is CSAGDVRETQYF. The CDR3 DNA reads TGCAGCGCTGGCGACGTTCGGGAGACCCAGTACTTC.

CDR3 nucleotides: TGCGCCAGCAGCTTCTTGCGGGGGGGGACTTTCTACAATGAGCAGTTCTTC. Translated, it gives CASSFLRGGTFYNEQFF. The V and J genes are TRBV5-1 and TRBJ2-1; 9 positions match TRBD2. The germline gives CDR1 SGHRS, CDR2 YFSETQ. V shed 2 bases, J shed 3 bases, and the junction held 9 bases outside the gene matches. The CDR3 loop spans 17 amino acids. Using reference TRBV5-1 and TRBJ2-1 for the parts outside the CDR3, the full variable domain is KAGVTQTPRYLIKTRGQQVTLSCSPISGHRSVSWYQQTPGQGLQFLFEYFSETQRNKGNFPGRFSGRQFSNSRSEMNVSTLELGDSALYLCASSFLRGGTFYNEQFFGPGTRLTVL.

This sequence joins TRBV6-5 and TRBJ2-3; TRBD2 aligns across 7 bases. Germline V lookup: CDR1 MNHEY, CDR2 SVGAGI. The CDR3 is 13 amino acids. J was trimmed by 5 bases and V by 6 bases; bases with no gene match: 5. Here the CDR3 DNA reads TGTGCCAGCAGGGCGGGGGTCAAAGATACGCAGTATTTT. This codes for CASRAGVKDTQYF.

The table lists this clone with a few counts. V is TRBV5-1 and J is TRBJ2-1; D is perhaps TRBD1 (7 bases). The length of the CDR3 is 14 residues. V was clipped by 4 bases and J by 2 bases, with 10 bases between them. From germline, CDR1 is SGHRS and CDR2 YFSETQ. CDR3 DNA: TGCGCCAGCAGCGCGGGACAGCCCTACAATGAGCAGTTCTTC. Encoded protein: CASSAGQPYNEQFF.

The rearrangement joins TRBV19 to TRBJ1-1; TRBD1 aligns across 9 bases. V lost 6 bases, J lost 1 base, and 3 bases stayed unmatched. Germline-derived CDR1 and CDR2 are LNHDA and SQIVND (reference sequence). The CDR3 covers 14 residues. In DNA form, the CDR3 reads TGTGCCAGTAGGGGGACAGGGTCGAACACTGAAGCTTTCTTT. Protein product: CASRGTGSNTEAFF.

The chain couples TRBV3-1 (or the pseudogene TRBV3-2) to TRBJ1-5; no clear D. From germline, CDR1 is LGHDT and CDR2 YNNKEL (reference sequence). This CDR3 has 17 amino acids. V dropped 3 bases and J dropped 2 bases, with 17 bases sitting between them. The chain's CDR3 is CASSHQVKYERNQPQHF. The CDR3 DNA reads TGTGCCAGCAGCCATCAAGTAAAGTACGAGCGCAATCAGCCCCAGCATTTT.

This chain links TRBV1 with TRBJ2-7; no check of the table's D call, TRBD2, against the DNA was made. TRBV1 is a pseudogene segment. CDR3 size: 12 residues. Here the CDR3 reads CTSSQEGPCGEV. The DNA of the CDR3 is TGCACCAGCAGCCAAGAAGGCCCTTGCGGGGAGGTC.

The CDR3: CASRGRGSSGANVLTF. CDR3 DNA: TGTGCCAGCAGGGGGCGGGGGAGCTCTGGGGCCAACGTCCTGACTTTC. This chain joins TRBV6-6 and TRBJ2-6; TRBD2 matches 7 bases. Unmatched junction bases numbered 5, after V lost 6 bases and J lost 0 bases. The germline V gene has CDR1 MNHNY and CDR2 SVGAGI (reference sequence). There are 16 residues in the CDR3.

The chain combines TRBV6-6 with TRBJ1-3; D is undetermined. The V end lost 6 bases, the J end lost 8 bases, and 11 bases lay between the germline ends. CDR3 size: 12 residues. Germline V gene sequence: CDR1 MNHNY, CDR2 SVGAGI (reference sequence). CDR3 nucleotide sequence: TGTGCCAGCAGCCCCGACCGGGACACCATATATTTT. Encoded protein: CASSPDRDTIYF.

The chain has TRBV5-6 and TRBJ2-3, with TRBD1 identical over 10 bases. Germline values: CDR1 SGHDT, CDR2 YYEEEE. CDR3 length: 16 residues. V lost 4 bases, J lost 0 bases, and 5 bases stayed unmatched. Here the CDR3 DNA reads TGTGCCAGCAGCCCCGGGACAGGGGCTAGCACAGATACGCAGTATTTT. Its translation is CASSPGTGASTDTQYF.

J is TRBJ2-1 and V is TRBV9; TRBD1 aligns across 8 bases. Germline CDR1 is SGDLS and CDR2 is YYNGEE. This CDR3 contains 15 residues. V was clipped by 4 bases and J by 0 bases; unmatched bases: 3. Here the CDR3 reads CASSPGTGSYNEQFF. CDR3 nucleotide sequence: TGTGCCAGCAGCCCCGGGACAGGCTCCTACAATGAGCAGTTCTTC.

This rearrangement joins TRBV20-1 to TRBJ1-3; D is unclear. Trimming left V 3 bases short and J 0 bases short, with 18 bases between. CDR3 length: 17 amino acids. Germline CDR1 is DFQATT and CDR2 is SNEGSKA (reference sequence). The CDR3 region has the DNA TGCAGTGCTAGTCTCTTAGACGGGAGACACTCTGGAAACACCATATATTTT. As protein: CSASLLDGRHSGNTIYF.

CDR3 protein: CSVWDGGGDSYNEQFF. The CDR3 DNA is TGCAGCGTATGGGACGGAGGAGGGGACTCCTACAATGAGCAGTTCTTC. The chain uses TRBV29-1 and TRBJ2-1, with a weak D call TRBD2 (6 bases). CDR3 length: 16 residues. The V gene's germline CDR1 is SQVTM and CDR2 ANQGSEA. The ends were cut back, 6 bases at V and 0 bases at J, with 18 bases in the middle.

CDR3 region: CASRLTDTSNQPQHF. In DNA, the CDR3 is TGTGCCAGCAGGCTTACAGATACTAGCAATCAGCCCCAGCATTTT. This sequence joins TRBV25-1 and TRBJ1-5; D not resolved. The CDR3 totals 15 residues. V gave up 6 bases and J gave up 0 bases, with 12 bases separating them. The germline V gene has CDR1 MGHDK and CDR2 SYGVNS.

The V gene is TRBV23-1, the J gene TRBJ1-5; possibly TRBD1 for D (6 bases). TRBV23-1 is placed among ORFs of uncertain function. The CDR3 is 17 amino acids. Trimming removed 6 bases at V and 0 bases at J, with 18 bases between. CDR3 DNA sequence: TGCGCCAGCAGAACAAACCGGGACACCCATAGCAATCAGCCCCAGCATTTT. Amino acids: CASRTNRDTHSNQPQHF.

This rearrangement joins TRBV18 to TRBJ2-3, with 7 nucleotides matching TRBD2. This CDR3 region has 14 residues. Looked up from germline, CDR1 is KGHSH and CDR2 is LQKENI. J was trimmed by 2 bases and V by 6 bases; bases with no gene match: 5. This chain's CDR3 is CASSRSGDTDTQYF. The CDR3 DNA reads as TGTGCCAGCTCCAGAAGCGGGGACACAGATACGCAGTATTTT.

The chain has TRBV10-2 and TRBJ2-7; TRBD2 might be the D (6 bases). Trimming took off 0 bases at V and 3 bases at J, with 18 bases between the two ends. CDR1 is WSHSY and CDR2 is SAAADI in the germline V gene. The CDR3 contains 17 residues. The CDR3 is CASSESGPGLVIYEQYF. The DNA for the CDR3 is TGCGCCAGCAGTGAGTCCGGACCGGGACTTGTGATCTACGAGCAGTACTTC.

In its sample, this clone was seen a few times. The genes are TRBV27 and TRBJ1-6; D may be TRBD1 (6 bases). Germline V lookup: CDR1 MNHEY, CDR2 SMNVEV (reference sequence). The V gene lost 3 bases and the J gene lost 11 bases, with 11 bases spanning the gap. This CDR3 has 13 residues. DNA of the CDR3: TGTGCCAGCAGTTTTGGGGACATGGCACCCCTCCACTTT. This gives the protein CASSFGDMAPLHF.

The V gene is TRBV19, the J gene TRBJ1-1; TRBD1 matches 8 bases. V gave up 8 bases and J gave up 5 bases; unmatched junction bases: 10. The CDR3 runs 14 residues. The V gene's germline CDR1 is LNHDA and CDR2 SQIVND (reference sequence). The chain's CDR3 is CASLPGQVRTEAFF. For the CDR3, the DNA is TGTGCCAGTTTACCGGGACAGGTCCGGACTGAAGCTTTCTTT.

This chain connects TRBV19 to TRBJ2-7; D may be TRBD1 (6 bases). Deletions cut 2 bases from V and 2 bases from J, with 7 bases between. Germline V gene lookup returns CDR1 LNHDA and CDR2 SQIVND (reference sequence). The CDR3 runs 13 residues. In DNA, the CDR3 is TGTGCCAGTAGTATATCAGGGGCCTACGAGCAGTACTTC. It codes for CASSISGAYEQYF.

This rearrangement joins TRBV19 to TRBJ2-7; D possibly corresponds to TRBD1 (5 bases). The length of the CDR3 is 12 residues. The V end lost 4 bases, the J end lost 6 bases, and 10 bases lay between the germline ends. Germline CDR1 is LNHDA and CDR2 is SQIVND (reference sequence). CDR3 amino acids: CASSTTGTEQYF. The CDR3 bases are TGTGCCAGTAGTACTACAGGAACCGAGCAGTACTTC.

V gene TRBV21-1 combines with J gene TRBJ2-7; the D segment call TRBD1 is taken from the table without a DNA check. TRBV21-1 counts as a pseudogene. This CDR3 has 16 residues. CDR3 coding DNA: TGTGCCAGCAGCCCTCTGAGGGGGACCCCTCGGAACGAGCAGTACTTC. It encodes CASSPLRGTPRNEQYF.

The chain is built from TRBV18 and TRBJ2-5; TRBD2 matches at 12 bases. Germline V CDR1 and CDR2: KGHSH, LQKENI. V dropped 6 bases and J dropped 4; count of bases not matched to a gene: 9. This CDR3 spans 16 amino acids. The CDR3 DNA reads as TGTGCCAGCTCTCCAAGACTAGCGGGGGAGGGAGAGACCCAGTACTTC. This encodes CASSPRLAGEGETQYF. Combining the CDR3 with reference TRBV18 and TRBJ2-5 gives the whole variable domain NAGVMQNPRHLVRRRGQEARLRCSPMKGHSHVYWYRQLPEEGLKFMVYLQKENIIDESGMPKERFSAEFPKEGPSILRIQQVVRGDSAAYFCASSPRLAGEGETQYFGPGTRLLVL.

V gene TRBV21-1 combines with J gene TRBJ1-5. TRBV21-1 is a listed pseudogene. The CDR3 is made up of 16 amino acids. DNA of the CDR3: TGTGCCAGCAGCAAAAGTAATCCTAGCCCCCGACAAACCCAGCATTTT. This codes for CASSKSNPSPRQTQHF.

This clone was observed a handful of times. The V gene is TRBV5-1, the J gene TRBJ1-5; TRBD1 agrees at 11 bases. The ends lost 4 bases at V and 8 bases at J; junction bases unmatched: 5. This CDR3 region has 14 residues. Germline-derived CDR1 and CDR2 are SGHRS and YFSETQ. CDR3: CASSPRTGGEPQHF. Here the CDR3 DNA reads TGCGCCAGCAGCCCGCGGACAGGGGGCGAGCCCCAGCATTTT.

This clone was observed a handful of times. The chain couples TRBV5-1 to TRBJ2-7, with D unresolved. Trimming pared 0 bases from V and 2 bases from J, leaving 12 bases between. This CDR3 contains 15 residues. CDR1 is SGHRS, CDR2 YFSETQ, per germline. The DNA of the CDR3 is TGCGCCAGCAGCTTGGTCCCAGATAACGCCTACGAGCAGTACTTC. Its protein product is CASSLVPDNAYEQYF.

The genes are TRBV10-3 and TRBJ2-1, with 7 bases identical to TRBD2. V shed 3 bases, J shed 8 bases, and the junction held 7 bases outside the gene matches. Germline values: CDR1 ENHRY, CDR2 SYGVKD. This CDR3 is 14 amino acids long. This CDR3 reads CAISESAGVHEQFF. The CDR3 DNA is TGTGCCATCAGTGAATCGGCGGGGGTTCATGAGCAGTTCTTC.

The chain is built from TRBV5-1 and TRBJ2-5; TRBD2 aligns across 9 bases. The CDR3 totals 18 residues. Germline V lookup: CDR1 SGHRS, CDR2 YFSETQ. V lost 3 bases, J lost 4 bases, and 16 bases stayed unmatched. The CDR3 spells CASSWGNLGGGALETQYF. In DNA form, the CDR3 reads TGCGCCAGCAGCTGGGGCAACCTAGGCGGGGGGGCCCTAGAGACCCAGTACTTC.